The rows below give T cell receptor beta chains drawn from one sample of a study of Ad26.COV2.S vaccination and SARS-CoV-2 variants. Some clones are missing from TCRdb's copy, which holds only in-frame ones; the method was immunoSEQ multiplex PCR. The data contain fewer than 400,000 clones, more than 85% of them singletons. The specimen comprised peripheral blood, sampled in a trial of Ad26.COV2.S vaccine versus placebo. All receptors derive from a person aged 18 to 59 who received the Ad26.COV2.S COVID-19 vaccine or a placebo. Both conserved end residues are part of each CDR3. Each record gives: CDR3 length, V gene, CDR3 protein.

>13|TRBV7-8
CASRPLPRYGYTF
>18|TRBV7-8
CASSRSSGWPMGYNEQFF
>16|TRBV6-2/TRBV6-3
CASSGTRQTPNTEAFF
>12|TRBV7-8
CASTRTGDGYTF
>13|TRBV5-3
CARSLAGSESYTF
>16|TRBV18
CASSPGAGGPDNEQFF
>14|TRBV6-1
CASSEAGTDYGYTF
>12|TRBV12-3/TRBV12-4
CASTSQGNEQFF
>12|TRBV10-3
CATQETGDEQFF
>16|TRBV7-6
CASSQTRGVNTGELFF
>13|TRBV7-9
CASSPDRVGGYTF
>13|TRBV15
CAIQASGADTQYF
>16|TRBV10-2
CASRPGLESSYNEQFF
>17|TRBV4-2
CASSQAGSGQTNEKLFF
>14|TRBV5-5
CASSFAGPDSPLHF
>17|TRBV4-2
CASSLGTSGGTTDTQYF
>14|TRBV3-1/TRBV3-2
CASSQDGGGSPLHF
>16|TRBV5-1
CASSLEGAIGNSPLHF
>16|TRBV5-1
CASSLGDRATNEKLFF
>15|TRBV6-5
CASSYSGGLQETQYF
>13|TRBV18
CASSPPTGYGYTF
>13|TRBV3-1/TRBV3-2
CASSQGSPYEQYF